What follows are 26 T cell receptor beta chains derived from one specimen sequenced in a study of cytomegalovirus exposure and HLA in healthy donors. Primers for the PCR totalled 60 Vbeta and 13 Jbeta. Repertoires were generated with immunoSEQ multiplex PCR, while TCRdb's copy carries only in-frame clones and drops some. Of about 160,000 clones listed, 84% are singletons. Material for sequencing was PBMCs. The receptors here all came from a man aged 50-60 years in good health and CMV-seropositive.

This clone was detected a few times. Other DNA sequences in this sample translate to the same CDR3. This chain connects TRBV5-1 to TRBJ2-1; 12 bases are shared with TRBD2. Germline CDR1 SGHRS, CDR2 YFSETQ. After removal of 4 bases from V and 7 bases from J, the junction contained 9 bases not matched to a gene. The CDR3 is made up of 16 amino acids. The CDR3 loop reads CASSPLAGGPRNEQFF. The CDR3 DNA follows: TGCGCCAGCAGCCCTCTAGCGGGGGGGCCGAGAAATGAGCAGTTCTTC.

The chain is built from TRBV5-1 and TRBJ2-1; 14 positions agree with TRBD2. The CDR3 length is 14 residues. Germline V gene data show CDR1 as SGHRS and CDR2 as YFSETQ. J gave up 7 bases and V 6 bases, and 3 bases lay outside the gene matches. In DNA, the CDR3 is TGCGCCAGCAACAGACTAGCGGGGGGGAATGAGCAGTTCTTC. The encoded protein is CASNRLAGGNEQFF. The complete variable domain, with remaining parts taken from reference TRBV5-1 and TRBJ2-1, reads KAGVTQTPRYLIKTRGQQVTLSCSPISGHRSVSWYQQTPGQGLQFLFEYFSETQRNKGNFPGRFSGRQFSNSRSEMNVSTLELGDSALYLCASNRLAGGNEQFFGPGTRLTVL.

The CDR3 region has the DNA TGTGCCAGCAGCTGGTCCTCGGGACAGTATAGCAATCAGCCCCAGCATTTT. This codes for CASSWSSGQYSNQPQHF. V usage is TRBV5-6 and J usage is TRBJ1-5, with 7 positions matching TRBD1. Trimming cost V 3 bases and J 0 bases; bases outside gene matches: 9. Germline CDR1 SGHDT, CDR2 YYEEEE. The CDR3 is 17 residues long.

CDR3 sequence reads: CATHRGEEVDEQFF. CDR3 bases: TGTGCCACCCACAGGGGGGAGGAGGTCGATGAGCAGTTCTTC. V is TRBV27 and J is TRBJ2-1, with 8 bases fitting TRBD1. CDR1 is MNHEY and CDR2 is SMNVEV in the germline V gene (reference sequence). The CDR3 has 14 amino acids. J gave up 8 bases and V 10 bases, and 13 bases lay outside the gene matches.

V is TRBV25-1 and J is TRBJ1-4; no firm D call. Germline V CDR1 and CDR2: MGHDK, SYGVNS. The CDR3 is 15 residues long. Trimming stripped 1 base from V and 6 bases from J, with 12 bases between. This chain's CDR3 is CASSEFTGNDEKLFF. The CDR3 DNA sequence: TGTGCCAGCAGTGAATTCACGGGAAACGATGAAAAACTGTTTTTT.

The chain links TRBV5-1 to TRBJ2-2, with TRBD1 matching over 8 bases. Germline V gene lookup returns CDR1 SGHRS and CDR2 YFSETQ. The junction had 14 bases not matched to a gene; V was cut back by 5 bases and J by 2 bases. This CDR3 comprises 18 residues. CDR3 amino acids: CASSETSRDRFNTGELFF. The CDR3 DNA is TGCGCCAGCAGTGAGACCTCCCGGGACAGGTTTAACACCGGGGAGCTGTTTTTT.

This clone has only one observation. CDR3 residues: CASSVDSGGPYEQYV. CDR3 in DNA: TGTGCCAGCAGCGTCGATAGCGGGGGTCCCTACGAGCAGTACGTC. The J gene is TRBJ2-7, the V gene TRBV9; 9 nucleotides match TRBD2. Germline values: CDR1 SGDLS, CDR2 YYNGEE. J gave up 2 bases and V 2 bases, and 5 bases lay outside the gene matches. This CDR3 has 15 amino acids.

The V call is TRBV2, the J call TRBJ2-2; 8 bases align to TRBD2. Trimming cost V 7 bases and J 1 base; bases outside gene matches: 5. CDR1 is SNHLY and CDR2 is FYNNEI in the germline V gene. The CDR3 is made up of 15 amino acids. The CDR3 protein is CASIEAGGNTGELFF. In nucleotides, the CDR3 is TGTGCCAGCATCGAGGCGGGGGGGAACACCGGGGAGCTGTTTTTT.

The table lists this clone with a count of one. CDR3 region: CASMPLRGASTDTQYF. CDR3 nucleotide sequence: TGTGCCAGCATGCCTCTCCGGGGGGCTAGCACAGATACGCAGTATTTT. This chain connects TRBV4-2 to TRBJ2-3; maybe TRBD2 (7 bases). This CDR3 region has 16 residues. V shed 7 bases and J shed 0 bases, with 17 bases lying between them. Germline V gene data show CDR1 as LGHNA and CDR2 as YNFKEQ.

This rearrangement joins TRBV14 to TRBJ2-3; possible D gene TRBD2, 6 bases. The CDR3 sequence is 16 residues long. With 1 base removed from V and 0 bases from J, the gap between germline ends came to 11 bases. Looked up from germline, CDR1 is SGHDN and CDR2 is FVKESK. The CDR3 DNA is TGTGCCAGCAGCCAAGTCCCACTAGCTAGCACAGATACGCAGTATTTT. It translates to CASSQVPLASTDTQYF.

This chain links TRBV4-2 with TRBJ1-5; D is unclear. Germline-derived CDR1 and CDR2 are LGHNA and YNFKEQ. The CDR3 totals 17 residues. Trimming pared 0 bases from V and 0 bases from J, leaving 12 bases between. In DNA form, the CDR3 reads TGTGCCAGCAGCCAAGATCTGACGGAGCTTAGCAATCAGCCCCAGCATTTT. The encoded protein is CASSQDLTELSNQPQHF.

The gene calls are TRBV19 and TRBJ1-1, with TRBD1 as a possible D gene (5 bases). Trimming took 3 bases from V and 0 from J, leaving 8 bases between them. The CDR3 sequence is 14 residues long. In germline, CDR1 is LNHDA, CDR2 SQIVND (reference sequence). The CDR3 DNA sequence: TGTGCCAGTAGTATGGGGGGGGTGAACACTGAAGCTTTCTTT. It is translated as CASSMGGVNTEAFF.

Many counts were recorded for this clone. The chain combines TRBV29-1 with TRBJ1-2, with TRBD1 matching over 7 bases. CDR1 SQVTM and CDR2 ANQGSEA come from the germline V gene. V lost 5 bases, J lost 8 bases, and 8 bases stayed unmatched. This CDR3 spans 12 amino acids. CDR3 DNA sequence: TGCAGCGTTTTGACAGGGTCTAGGGGCTACACCTTC. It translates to CSVLTGSRGYTF. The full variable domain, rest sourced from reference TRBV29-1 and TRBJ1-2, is SAVISQKPSRDICQRGTSLTIQCQVDSQVTMMFWYRQQPGQSLTLIATANQGSEATYESGFVIDKFPISRPNLTFSTLTVSNMSPEDSSIYLCSVLTGSRGYTFGSGTRLTVV.

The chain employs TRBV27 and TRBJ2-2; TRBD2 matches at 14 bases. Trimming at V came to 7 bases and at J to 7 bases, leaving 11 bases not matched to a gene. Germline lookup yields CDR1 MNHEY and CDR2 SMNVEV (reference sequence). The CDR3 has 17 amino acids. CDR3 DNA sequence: TGTGCCAGCACCGCGGGACTAGCGGGGGCTCGGGGCGGGGAGCTGTTTTTT. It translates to CASTAGLAGARGGELFF.

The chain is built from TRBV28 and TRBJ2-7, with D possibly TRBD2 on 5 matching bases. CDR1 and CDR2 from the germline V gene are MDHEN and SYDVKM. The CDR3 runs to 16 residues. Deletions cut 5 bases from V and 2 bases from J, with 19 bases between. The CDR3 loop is CASSPPLGVKAYEQYV. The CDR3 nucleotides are TGTGCCAGCAGTCCACCCCTCGGGGTGAAGGCCTACGAGCAGTACGTC.

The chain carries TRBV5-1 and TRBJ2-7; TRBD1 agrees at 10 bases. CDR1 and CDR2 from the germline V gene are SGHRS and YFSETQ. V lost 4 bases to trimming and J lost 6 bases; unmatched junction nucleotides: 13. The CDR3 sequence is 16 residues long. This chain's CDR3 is CASSAGLGQGPLEQYF. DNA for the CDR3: TGCGCCAGCAGCGCTGGCCTGGGACAGGGGCCCCTCGAGCAGTACTTC.

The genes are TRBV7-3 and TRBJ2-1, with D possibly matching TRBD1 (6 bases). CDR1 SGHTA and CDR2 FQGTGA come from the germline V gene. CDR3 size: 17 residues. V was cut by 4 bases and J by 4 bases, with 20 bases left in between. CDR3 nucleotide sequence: TGTGCCAGCAGCTCGCCATTGGACAGACCGAATTACAATGAGCAGTTCTTC. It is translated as CASSSPLDRPNYNEQFF.

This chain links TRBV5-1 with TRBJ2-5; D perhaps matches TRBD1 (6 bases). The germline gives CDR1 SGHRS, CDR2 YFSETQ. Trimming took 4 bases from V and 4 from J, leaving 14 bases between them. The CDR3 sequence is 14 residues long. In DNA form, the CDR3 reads TGCGCCAGCAGCCCAGCGGCAGGGGCAGAGACCCAGTACTTC. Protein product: CASSPAAGAETQYF.

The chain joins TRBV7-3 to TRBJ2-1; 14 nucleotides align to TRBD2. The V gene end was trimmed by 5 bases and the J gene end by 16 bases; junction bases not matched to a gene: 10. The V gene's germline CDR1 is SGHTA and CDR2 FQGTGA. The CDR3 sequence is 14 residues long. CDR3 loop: CASSAGTSGRGTFF. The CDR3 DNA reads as TGTGCCAGCAGCGCCGGGACTAGCGGGAGAGGCACTTTCTTC.

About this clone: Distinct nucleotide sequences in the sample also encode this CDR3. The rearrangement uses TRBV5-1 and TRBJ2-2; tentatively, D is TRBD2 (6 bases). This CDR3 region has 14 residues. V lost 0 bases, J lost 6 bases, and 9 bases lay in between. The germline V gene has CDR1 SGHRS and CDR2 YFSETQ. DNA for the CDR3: TGCGCCAGCAGCTTGGTAGGCGGGGCCGGGGAGCTGTTTTTT. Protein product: CASSLVGGAGELFF.

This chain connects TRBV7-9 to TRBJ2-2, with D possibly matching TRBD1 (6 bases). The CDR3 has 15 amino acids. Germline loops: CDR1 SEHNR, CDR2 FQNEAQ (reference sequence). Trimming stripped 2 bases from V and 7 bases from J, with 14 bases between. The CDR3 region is CASSLRSQGHGELFF. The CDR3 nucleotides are TGTGCCAGCAGCTTAAGGTCTCAGGGGCACGGGGAGCTGTTTTTT.

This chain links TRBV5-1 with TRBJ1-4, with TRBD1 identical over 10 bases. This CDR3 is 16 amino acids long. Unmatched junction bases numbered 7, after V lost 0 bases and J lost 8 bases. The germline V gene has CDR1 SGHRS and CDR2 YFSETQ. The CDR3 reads CASSLGDRGQGEKLFF. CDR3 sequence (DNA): TGCGCCAGCAGCTTGGGCGACAGGGGGCAAGGGGAAAAACTGTTTTTT.

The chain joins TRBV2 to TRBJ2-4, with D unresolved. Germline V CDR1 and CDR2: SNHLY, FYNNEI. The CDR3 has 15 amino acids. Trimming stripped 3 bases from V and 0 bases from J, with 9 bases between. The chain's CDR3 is CASSDTPLAKNIQYF. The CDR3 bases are TGTGCCAGCAGTGATACTCCGTTAGCCAAAAACATTCAGTACTTC.

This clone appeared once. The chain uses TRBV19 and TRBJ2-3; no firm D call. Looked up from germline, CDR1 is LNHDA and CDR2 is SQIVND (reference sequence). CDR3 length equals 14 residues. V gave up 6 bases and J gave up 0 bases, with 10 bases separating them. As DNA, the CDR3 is TGTGCCAGTAGGCCGTTGGGCAGCACAGATACGCAGTATTTT. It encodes CASRPLGSTDTQYF.

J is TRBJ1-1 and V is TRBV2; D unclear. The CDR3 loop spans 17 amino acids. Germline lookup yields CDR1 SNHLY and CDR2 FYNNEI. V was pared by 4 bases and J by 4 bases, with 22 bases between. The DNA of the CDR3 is TGTGCCAGCAGTGGACCGGGAACCGGGTTAGGAGGCACTGAAGCTTTCTTT. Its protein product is CASSGPGTGLGGTEAFF.

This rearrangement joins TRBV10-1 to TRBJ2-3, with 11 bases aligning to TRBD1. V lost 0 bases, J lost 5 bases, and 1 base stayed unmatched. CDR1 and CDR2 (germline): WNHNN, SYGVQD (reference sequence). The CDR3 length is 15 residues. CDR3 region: CASSESGTGGDTQYF. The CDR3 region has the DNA TGCGCCAGCAGTGAGTCCGGGACAGGGGGAGATACGCAGTATTTT.